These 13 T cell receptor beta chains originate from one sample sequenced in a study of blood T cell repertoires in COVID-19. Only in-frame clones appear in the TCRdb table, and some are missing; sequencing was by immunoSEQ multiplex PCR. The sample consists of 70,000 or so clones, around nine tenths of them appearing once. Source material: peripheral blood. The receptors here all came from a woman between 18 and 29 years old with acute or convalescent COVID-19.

Here the CDR3 reads CSVETGTTYEQYF. The CDR3 bases are TGCAGCGTTGAGACCGGGACAACATACGAGCAGTACTTC. This sequence joins TRBV29-1 and TRBJ2-7, with D possibly being TRBD1 (6 bases). The germline V gene has CDR1 SQVTM and CDR2 ANQGSEA. Trimming took off 3 bases at V and 4 bases at J, with 13 bases between the two ends. CDR3 size: 13 residues.

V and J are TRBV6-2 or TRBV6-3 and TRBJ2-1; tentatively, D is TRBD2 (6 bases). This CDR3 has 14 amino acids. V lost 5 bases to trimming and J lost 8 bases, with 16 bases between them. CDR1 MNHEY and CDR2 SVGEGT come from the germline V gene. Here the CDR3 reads CASSKRTGGDEQFF. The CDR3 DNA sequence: TGTGCCAGCAGTAAAAGGACTGGCGGGGATGAGCAGTTCTTC.

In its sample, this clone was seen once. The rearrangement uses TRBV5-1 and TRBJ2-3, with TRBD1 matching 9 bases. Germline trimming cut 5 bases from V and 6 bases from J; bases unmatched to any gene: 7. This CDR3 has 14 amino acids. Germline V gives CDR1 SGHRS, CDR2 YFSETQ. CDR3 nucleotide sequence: TGCGCCAGCAGATCCGGGACAGGGTCTGATACGCAGTATTTT. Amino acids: CASRSGTGSDTQYF. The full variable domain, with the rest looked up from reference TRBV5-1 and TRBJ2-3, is KAGVTQTPRYLIKTRGQQVTLSCSPISGHRSVSWYQQTPGQGLQFLFEYFSETQRNKGNFPGRFSGRQFSNSRSEMNVSTLELGDSALYLCASRSGTGSDTQYFGPGTRLTVL.

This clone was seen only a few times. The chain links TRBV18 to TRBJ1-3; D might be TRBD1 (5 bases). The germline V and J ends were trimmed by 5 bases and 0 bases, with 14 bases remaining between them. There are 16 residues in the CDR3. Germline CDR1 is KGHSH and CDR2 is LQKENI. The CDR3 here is CASSSTVSRSGNTIYF. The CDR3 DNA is TGTGCCAGCTCATCGACAGTGTCCCGCTCTGGAAACACCATATATTTT.

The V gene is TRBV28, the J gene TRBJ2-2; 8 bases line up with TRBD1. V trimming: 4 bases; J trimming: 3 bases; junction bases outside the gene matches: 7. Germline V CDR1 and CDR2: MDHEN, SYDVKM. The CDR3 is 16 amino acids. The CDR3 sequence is CASSSRGQGYTGELFF. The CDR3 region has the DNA TGTGCCAGCAGTTCCAGGGGGCAGGGGTACACCGGGGAGCTGTTTTTT.

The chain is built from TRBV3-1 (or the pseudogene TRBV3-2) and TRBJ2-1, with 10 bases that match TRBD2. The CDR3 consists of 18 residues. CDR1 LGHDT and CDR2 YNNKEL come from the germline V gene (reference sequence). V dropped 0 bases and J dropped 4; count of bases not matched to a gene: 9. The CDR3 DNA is TGTGCCAGCAGCCAAGAGGGGTCTAGCGGGAGCCCTTACAATGAGCAGTTCTTC. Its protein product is CASSQEGSSGSPYNEQFF.

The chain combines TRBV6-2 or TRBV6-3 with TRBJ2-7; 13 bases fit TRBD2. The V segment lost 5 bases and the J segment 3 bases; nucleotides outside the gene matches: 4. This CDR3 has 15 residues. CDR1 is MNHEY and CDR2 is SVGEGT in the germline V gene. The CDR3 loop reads CASSPGLAGSYEQYF. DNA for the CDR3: TGTGCCAGCAGTCCGGGACTAGCGGGAAGCTACGAGCAGTACTTC.

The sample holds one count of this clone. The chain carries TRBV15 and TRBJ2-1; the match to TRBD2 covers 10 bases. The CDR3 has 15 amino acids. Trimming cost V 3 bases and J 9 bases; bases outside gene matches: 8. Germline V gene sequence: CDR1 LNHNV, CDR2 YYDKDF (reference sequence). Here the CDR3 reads CATSRMGLALGEQFF. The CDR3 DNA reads TGTGCCACCAGCAGGATGGGACTAGCGTTGGGTGAGCAGTTCTTC. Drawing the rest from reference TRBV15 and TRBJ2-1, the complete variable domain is DAMVIQNPRYQVTQFGKPVTLSCSQTLNHNVMYWYQQKSSQAPKLLFHYYDKDFNNEADTPDNFQSRRPNTSFCFLDIRSPGLGDTAMYLCATSRMGLALGEQFFGPGTRLTVL.

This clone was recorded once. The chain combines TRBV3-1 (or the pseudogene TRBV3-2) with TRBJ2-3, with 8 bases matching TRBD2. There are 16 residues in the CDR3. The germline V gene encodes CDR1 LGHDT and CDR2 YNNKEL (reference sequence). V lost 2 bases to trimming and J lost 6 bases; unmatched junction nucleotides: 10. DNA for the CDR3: TGTGCCAGCAGCCAATCAGGCGGGGGGTCGGCTGATACGCAGTATTTT. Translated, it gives CASSQSGGGSADTQYF.

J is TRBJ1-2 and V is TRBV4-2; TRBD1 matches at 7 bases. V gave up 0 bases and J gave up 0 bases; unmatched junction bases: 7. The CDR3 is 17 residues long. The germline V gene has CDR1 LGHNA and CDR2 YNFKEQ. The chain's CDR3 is CASSQDQGGWANYGYTF. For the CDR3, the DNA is TGTGCCAGCAGCCAAGATCAGGGGGGCTGGGCTAACTATGGCTACACCTTC.

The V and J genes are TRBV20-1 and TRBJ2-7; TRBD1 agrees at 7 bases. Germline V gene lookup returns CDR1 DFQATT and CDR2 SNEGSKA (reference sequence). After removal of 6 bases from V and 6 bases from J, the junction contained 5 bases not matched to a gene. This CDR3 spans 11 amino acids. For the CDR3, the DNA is TGCAGTGCGACGACAGGGCTCGAGCAGTACTTC. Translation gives CSATTGLEQYF.

CDR3 DNA: TGTGCCAGCAGCCAAGTAGGGGCAAGAGCTTTCTTT. This gives the protein CASSQVGARAFF. The chain is built from TRBV3-1 (or the pseudogene TRBV3-2) and TRBJ1-1; tentative D call: TRBD1 (5 bases). V was shortened by 1 base and J by 10 bases, with 10 bases between the two germline ends. This CDR3 region has 12 residues. From germline, CDR1 is LGHDT and CDR2 YNNKEL (reference sequence).

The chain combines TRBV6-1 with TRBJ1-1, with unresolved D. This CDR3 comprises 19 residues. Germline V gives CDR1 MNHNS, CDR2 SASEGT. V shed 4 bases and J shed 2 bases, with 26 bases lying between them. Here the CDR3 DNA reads TGTGCCAGCAGTGGGTCGACGAATGGAAGCGGACTCGTCAACACTGAAGCTTTCTTT. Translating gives CASSGSTNGSGLVNTEAFF.